This TCR beta chain was recovered during a study of OX40 agonist ivuxolimab in advanced cancers. On the study more broadly: The patients received ivuxolimab by intravenous route every 2 weeks at 0.01 to 10 mg/kg. Overall study results and limits: There was clonal expansion of CD4+ and CD8+ blood T cells by week 6 at 0.1 to 3.0 mg/kg.

Comments on this clone: Its antigen is undetermined.

Anyone with autoimmune disease history or systemic immunosuppression was excluded. The CDR3 length is 16 residues. Germline lookup yields CDR1 LNHDA and CDR2 SQIVND (reference sequence). The V gene end was trimmed by 5 bases and the J gene end by 0 bases; junction bases not matched to a gene: 8. The protocol was immunoSEQ multiplex PCR, while the TCRdb copy is restricted to in-frame clones and leaves out a portion. The profile shows over 60,000 clones, approximately 88% of them singletons. This TCR derives from an adult with an advanced solid tumor such as melanoma, head and neck, liver or kidney cancer. The J gene is TRBJ1-1, the V gene TRBV19; 8 nucleotides line up with TRBD1. This sample comprised CD4+ or CD8+ T cells sorted from blood, obtained in a trial of the OX40 agonist ivuxolimab. CDR3 DNA: TGTGCCAGTAGTCCCTTACTACAGGGGGTGAACACTGAAGCTTTCTTT. Translating it yields CASSPLLQGVNTEAFF.